Below, 13 T cell receptor beta chains from the same sample are listed, as sequenced in a study of blood T cell repertoires in COVID-19. Using immunoSEQ multiplex PCR, the repertoire was profiled, and TCRdb retains in-frame clones only, with some absent. The table shows around 130,000 clones, with roughly three quarters occurring only once. Sample: peripheral blood. These receptors were taken from a man older than 75 with acute or convalescent COVID-19.

V usage is TRBV14 and J usage is TRBJ2-2, with unresolved D. Germline CDR1 reads SGHDN; CDR2 reads FVKESK. The length of the CDR3 is 14 residues. Trimming shortened V by 1 base and J by 3 bases, and 6 bases separated the two germline ends. The CDR3 sequence is CASSQAQYTGELFF. CDR3 nucleotides: TGTGCCAGCAGCCAAGCCCAGTACACCGGGGAGCTGTTTTTT.

A single count supports this clone. The rearrangement links TRBV6-5 to TRBJ1-1; 10 bases line up with TRBD1. The V segment lost 6 bases and the J segment 4 bases; nucleotides outside the gene matches: 8. CDR3 size: 15 residues. Germline lookup yields CDR1 MNHEY and CDR2 SVGAGI. The CDR3 DNA sequence: TGTGCCAGCAGCCTATCGGGACAGGGGTTCACTGAAGCTTTCTTT. This gives the protein CASSLSGQGFTEAFF.

The chain joins TRBV7-2 to TRBJ1-2, with D perhaps matching TRBD1 (5 bases). Germline lookup yields CDR1 SGHTA and CDR2 FQGNSA. The length of the CDR3 is 15 residues. Trimming left V 5 bases short and J 5 bases short, with 18 bases between. The CDR3 DNA sequence: TGTGCCAGCAGCGGACTACGGCAGGGATCATATGGCTACACCTTC. This encodes CASSGLRQGSYGYTF.

The chain joins TRBV19 to TRBJ1-5; no clear D. The V gene's germline CDR1 is LNHDA and CDR2 SQIVND (reference sequence). CDR3 length: 17 residues. V lost 3 bases and J lost 0, with 15 bases in between. The CDR3 sequence is CASSIPATVYSNQPQHF. CDR3 sequence (DNA): TGTGCCAGTAGTATTCCGGCAACAGTTTATAGCAATCAGCCCCAGCATTTT.

This chain connects TRBV18 to TRBJ1-2, with D hard to call. Trimming removed 3 bases from V and 8 bases from J, with 16 bases in between. This CDR3 region has 14 residues. CDR1 and CDR2 (germline): KGHSH, LQKENI. CDR3 in DNA: TGTGCCAGCTCACCCCCAGCTTTGGCGGAGGGCTACACCTTC. It yields the protein CASSPPALAEGYTF.

The chain recombines TRBV5-4 with TRBJ2-7; D not resolved. V was cut by 0 bases and J by 3 bases, with 4 bases left in between. The CDR3 is made up of 12 amino acids. Germline V gene data show CDR1 as SGHNT and CDR2 as YYREEE (reference sequence). CDR3 nucleotides: TGTGCCAGCAGCTTGGACGGCTACGAGCAGTACTTC. This translates into CASSLDGYEQYF.

The chain joins TRBV5-4 to TRBJ1-6, with D perhaps matching TRBD1 (6 bases). This CDR3 region has 15 residues. CDR1 is SGHNT, CDR2 YYREEE, per germline (reference sequence). Trimming stripped 4 bases from V and 3 bases from J, with 11 bases between. The chain's CDR3 is CASSIGQLYNSPLHF. The CDR3 nucleotides are TGTGCCAGCAGCATAGGACAGCTCTATAATTCACCCCTCCACTTT.

This chain links TRBV24-1 with TRBJ2-3, with D tentatively TRBD1 (5 bases). This CDR3 spans 14 amino acids. CDR1 is KGHDR and CDR2 is SFDVKD in the germline V gene. The V end lost 4 bases, the J end lost 1 base, and 8 bases lay between the germline ends. The CDR3 sequence: CATSDRVGTDTQYF. The CDR3 DNA reads TGTGCCACCAGTGACAGGGTAGGCACAGATACGCAGTATTTT.

The chain links TRBV6-5 to TRBJ1-6; 9 bases are a match to TRBD1. CDR3 size: 14 residues. Germline CDR1 and CDR2: MNHEY and SVGAGI. J lost 9 bases, V lost 6 bases, and 6 bases had no gene match. DNA of the CDR3: TGTGCCAGCAGGCTTGGACAGGGGAGTTCACCCCTCCACTTT. Translation: CASRLGQGSSPLHF.

This rearrangement joins TRBV3-1 (or the pseudogene TRBV3-2) to TRBJ2-1; 11 bases fit TRBD2. Germline V gives CDR1 LGHDT, CDR2 YNNKEL (reference sequence). There are 12 residues in the CDR3. The junction had 5 bases not matched to a gene; V was cut back by 6 bases and J by 13 bases. CDR3 residues: CASRNSGGAQFF. In DNA, the CDR3 is TGTGCCAGCAGAAATAGCGGGGGGGCCCAGTTCTTC.

The CDR3 region is CASSPPPVGAQYF. The CDR3 nucleotides are TGTGCCAGCAGTCCGCCTCCGGTAGGAGCGCAGTATTTT. The chain has TRBV28 and TRBJ2-3; no clear D gene. Trimming removed 5 bases from V and 10 bases from J, with 16 bases in between. Germline CDR1 reads MDHEN; CDR2 reads SYDVKM. CDR3 length: 13 residues.

The rearrangement uses TRBV19 and TRBJ2-7, with TRBD2 matching over 7 bases. V lost 5 bases and J lost 1; bases outside the gene matches: 11. The CDR3 consists of 16 residues. The germline V gene has CDR1 LNHDA and CDR2 SQIVND (reference sequence). This CDR3 is CASSSSDRGLSYEQYF. DNA for the CDR3: TGTGCCAGTAGTTCCTCTGACCGGGGACTATCCTACGAGCAGTACTTC.

CDR3 nucleotide sequence: TGTGCCAGCAGGAGAATCTCAGCGGGGGGGCCAAGAGAGACCCAGTACTTC. Translating it yields CASRRISAGGPRETQYF. The gene calls are TRBV6-8 and TRBJ2-5; 10 positions match TRBD2. This CDR3 spans 17 amino acids. V lost 6 bases, J lost 4 bases, and 14 bases stayed unmatched. Germline V gene data show CDR1 as MNHGY and CDR2 as SAAAGT.